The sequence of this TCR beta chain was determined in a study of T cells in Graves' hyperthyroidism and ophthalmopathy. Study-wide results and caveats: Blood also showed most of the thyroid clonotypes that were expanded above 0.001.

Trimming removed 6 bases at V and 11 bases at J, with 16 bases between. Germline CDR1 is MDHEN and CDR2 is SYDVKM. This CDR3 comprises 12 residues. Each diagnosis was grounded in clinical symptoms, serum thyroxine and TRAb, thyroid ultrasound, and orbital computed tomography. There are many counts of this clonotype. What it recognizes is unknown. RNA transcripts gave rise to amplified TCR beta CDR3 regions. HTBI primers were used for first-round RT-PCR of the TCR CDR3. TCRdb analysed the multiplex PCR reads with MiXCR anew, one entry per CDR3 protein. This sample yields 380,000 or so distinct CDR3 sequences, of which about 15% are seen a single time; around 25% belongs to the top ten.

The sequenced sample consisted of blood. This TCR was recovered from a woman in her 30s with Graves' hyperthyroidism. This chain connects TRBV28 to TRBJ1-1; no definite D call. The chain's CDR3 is CASRAGRLAAFF. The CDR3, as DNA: TGTGCCAGCAGGGCCGGACGTTTAGCTGCTTTCTTT.